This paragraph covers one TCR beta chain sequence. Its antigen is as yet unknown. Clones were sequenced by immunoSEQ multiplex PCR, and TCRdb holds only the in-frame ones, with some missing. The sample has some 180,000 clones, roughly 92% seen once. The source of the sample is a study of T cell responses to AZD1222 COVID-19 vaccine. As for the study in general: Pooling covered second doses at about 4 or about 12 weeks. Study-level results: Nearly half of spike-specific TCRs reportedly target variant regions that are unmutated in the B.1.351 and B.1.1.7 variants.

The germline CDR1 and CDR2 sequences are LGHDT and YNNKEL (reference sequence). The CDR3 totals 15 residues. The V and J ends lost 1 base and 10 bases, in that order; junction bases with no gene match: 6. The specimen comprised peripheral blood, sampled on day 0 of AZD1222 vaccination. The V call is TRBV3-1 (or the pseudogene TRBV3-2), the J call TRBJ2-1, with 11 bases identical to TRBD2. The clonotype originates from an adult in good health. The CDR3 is CASSQVAGGPWEQFF. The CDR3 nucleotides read TGTGCCAGCAGCCAAGTAGCGGGGGGGCCTTGGGAGCAGTTCTTC.